This TCR beta chain was identified during a study of T cell responses to AZD1222 COVID-19 vaccine. Sequencing used immunoSEQ multiplex PCR; TCRdb keeps in-frame clones, though not all of them. The table lists about 110,000 clones, roughly 87% of them singletons, with 4% to 6% in the top ten. This CDR3 spans 15 amino acids. V lost 0 bases and J lost 4, with 9 bases in between. The germline CDR1 and CDR2 sequences are SNHLY and FYNNEI. Study outcomes and limitations: CD4 TCRs linked to vaccination spanned spike, dominating at 160-218 and 743-854. Females outnumbered males among donors, who were mostly white British; clonal diversity was possibly underestimated. Regions left unmutated in variants are reportedly the target of nearly half of spike-specific TCRs.

Only one count was recorded for this clone. Its antigen is still unknown. The sequence derives from an adult in good health. The sample was peripheral blood, taken on day 0 of AZD1222 vaccination. The chain has TRBV2 and TRBJ2-2; no reliable D call. The CDR3 loop is CASSEARLGTGELFF. The CDR3 nucleotides read TGTGCCAGCAGTGAAGCTAGGCTGGGCACCGGGGAGCTGTTTTTT.